A single sample gave rise to the 12 T cell receptor beta chains below, sequenced in a study of T cells in localized non-small cell lung cancer. Sequencing used immunoSEQ multiplex PCR; TCRdb keeps in-frame clones, though not all of them. The profile covers around 55,000 clones, with roughly 86% appearing a single time and around 16% taken by the ten largest. Source: PBMCs, taken before any cancer treatment. Receptor source: a female donor with stage II lung adenocarcinoma.

The rearrangement uses TRBV6-5 and TRBJ2-7; D possibly matches TRBD1 or TRBD2 (7 bases each). Trimming left V 8 bases short and J 2 bases short, with 19 bases between. The CDR3 contains 15 residues. In germline, CDR1 is MNHEY, CDR2 SVGAGI. The CDR3 sequence: CASGAGGGYPYEQYF. CDR3 bases: TGTGCCAGCGGAGCAGGGGGGGGCTACCCCTACGAGCAGTACTTC.

V gene TRBV5-1 combines with J gene TRBJ1-4; tentative D call: TRBD1 (5 bases). This CDR3 has 14 amino acids. Trimming removed 5 bases from V and 3 bases from J, with 11 bases in between. Germline CDR1 and CDR2: SGHRS and YFSETQ. The CDR3 nucleotides read TGCGCCAGCAGGGCGCTGGGGGCTAATGAAAAACTGTTTTTT. Translating it yields CASRALGANEKLFF.

This clone was seen just once. The V gene is TRBV19, the J gene TRBJ1-1, with no clear D. Trimming cost V 4 bases and J 0 bases, with 9 bases left between them. The CDR3 spans 14 residues. The V gene's germline CDR1 is LNHDA and CDR2 SQIVND (reference sequence). CDR3: CASSTGSMNTEAFF. The CDR3 DNA follows: TGTGCCAGTAGTACGGGGTCCATGAACACTGAAGCTTTCTTT.

This clone showed up just once. The genes are TRBV19 and TRBJ2-3; TRBD2 agrees at 10 bases. Germline assignment: CDR1 LNHDA and CDR2 SQIVND (reference sequence). This CDR3 has 18 residues. Germline trimming cut 5 bases from V and 0 bases from J; bases unmatched to any gene: 11. Here the CDR3 reads CASSQGSGGPPSTDTQYF. The DNA for the CDR3 is TGTGCCAGTAGTCAGGGTAGCGGGGGGCCTCCTAGCACAGATACGCAGTATTTT.

This clone turned up a few times. The chain links TRBV7-9 to TRBJ1-4; D remains ambiguous. The germline V gene has CDR1 SEHNR and CDR2 FQNEAQ (reference sequence). The CDR3 covers 15 residues. The V and J ends lost 3 bases and 3 bases respectively, with 11 bases between them. CDR3 residues: CASSFTYPPNEKLFF. Written as DNA, the CDR3 is TGTGCCAGCAGCTTCACATACCCCCCTAATGAAAAACTGTTTTTT.

For this clone: At one end the junction does not follow the germline gene, possibly because of a read error. The chain has TRBV11-2 and TRBJ2-7, with D possibly called TRBD1 or TRBD2 (5 bases each). CDR1 and CDR2 (germline): SGHAT, FQNNGV. The CDR3 is 11 amino acids. The CDR3 here is CASRGGTGSNF. CDR3 coding DNA: TGTGCCAGCAGAGGAGGTACAGGCTCCAACTTC. Complete variable domain (other parts from reference TRBV11-2 and TRBJ2-7): EAGVAQSPRYKIIEKRQSVAFWCNPISGHATLYWYQQILGQGPKLLIQFQNNGVVDDSQLPKDRFSAERLKGVDSTLKIQPAKLEDSAVYLCASRGGTGSNFGPGTRLTVT.

The chain has TRBV15 and TRBJ1-2; 8 nucleotides line up with TRBD1. CDR1 is LNHNV, CDR2 YYDKDF, per germline (reference sequence). The junction had 5 bases not matched to a gene; V was cut back by 1 base and J by 4 bases. This CDR3 comprises 15 residues. The CDR3 region has the DNA TGTGCCACCAGCAGAGGTTTACAGGGGGGCTATGGCTACACCTTC. Translated: CATSRGLQGGYGYTF.

This chain links TRBV6-4 with TRBJ1-1; D remains unclear. CDR1 and CDR2 from the germline V gene are MRHNA and SNTAGT. The CDR3 extends over 13 amino acids. Between the trimmed V and J ends, which lost 6 bases and 1 base, there was a span of 9 bases. The CDR3 loop reads CASSHTENTEAFF. In DNA, the CDR3 is TGTGCCAGCAGCCACACGGAGAACACTGAAGCTTTCTTT.

The chain recombines TRBV5-1 with TRBJ2-7; TRBD2 might be the D (6 bases). The CDR3 has 14 residues. CDR1 is SGHRS, CDR2 YFSETQ, per germline. The V end lost 3 bases, the J end lost 10 bases, and 20 bases lay between the germline ends. This CDR3 reads CASSSPGSGSEQYF. CDR3 in DNA: TGCGCCAGCAGCTCCCCGGGTAGCGGTTCGGAACAGTACTTC.

The chain is built from TRBV7-9 and TRBJ1-3, with a tentative D call TRBD1 (5 bases). The CDR3 sequence is 15 residues long. V was pared by 5 bases and J by 0 bases, with 11 bases between. Germline values: CDR1 SEHNR, CDR2 FQNEAQ (reference sequence). This CDR3 is CASSRSGDSGNTIYF. The DNA for the CDR3 is TGTGCCAGCAGCAGGTCGGGGGACTCTGGAAACACCATATATTTT. Based on the CDR3 plus reference TRBV7-9 and TRBJ1-3, the full variable domain is DTGVSQNPRHKITKRGQNVTFRCDPISEHNRLYWYRQTLGQGPEFLTYFQNEAQLEKSRLLSDRFSAERPKGSFSTLEIQRTEQGDSAMYLCASSRSGDSGNTIYFGEGSWLTVV.

V is TRBV5-1 and J is TRBJ2-7; D not certain. V lost 0 bases to trimming and J lost 5 bases, with 15 bases between them. This CDR3 has 15 amino acids. The germline V gene has CDR1 SGHRS and CDR2 YFSETQ. CDR3 sequence reads: CASSLAAPAANEQYF. In DNA, the CDR3 is TGCGCCAGCAGCTTGGCCGCGCCAGCTGCCAACGAGCAGTACTTC.

The genes are TRBV5-1 and TRBJ1-4; 7 positions agree with TRBD1. CDR1 and CDR2 (germline): SGHRS, YFSETQ. V lost 3 bases, J lost 6 bases, and 8 bases stayed unmatched. The length of the CDR3 is 15 residues. The CDR3 protein is CASSSSGTVDEKLFF. Here the CDR3 DNA reads TGCGCCAGCAGCTCTTCCGGGACAGTTGATGAAAAACTGTTTTTT.